What follows are 16 T cell receptor beta chains derived from one specimen sequenced in a study of shared T cell receptors in the human thymus. TCRdb keeps only in-frame clones here, not all; method: immunoSEQ multiplex PCR. The repertoire holds hundreds of thousands of clones, with 70% to 90% as singletons. These data were likewise used in another study, on human thymus T cells.

The sample was thymocytes. The origin of the receptors is a boy younger than two with a congenital heart defect.

CDR3 sequence reads: CASSQGDKAGPNTEAFF. As DNA, the CDR3 is TGTGCCAGCAGCCAAGGGGACAAGGCAGGACCGAACACTGAAGCTTTCTTT. The rearrangement uses TRBV14 and TRBJ1-1, with D possibly being TRBD1 (6 bases). This CDR3 comprises 17 residues. V was pared by 1 base and J by 1 base, with 16 bases between. Germline V gene lookup returns CDR1 SGHDN and CDR2 FVKESK.

The chain joins TRBV4-3 to TRBJ2-3, with TRBD2 identical over 10 bases. Losses at the gene ends were 0 bases for V and 2 bases for J; bases not matched to a gene: 8. Per germline, CDR1 LGHNA and CDR2 YSLEER. The CDR3 covers 18 residues. The CDR3 loop is CASSQEFRTSGDTDTQYF. CDR3 nucleotide sequence: TGCGCCAGCAGCCAAGAATTCCGAACTAGCGGGGACACAGATACGCAGTATTTT.

This sequence joins TRBV4-3 and TRBJ1-2; maybe TRBD1 (6 bases). Trimming removed 0 bases at V and 6 bases at J, with 20 bases between. CDR3 length equals 17 residues. CDR1 LGHNA and CDR2 YSLEER come from the germline V gene. Here the CDR3 DNA reads TGCGCCAGCAGCCAAGAGGGGGGGCACGGTCTTGGGAATGGCTACACCTTC. Amino acids: CASSQEGGHGLGNGYTF.

This chain connects TRBV6-1 to TRBJ2-7; D gene ambiguous. The V end lost 3 bases, the J end lost 3 bases, and 9 bases lay between the germline ends. Germline CDR1 reads MNHNS; CDR2 reads SASEGT. The CDR3 extends over 13 amino acids. The CDR3 DNA reads as TGTGCCAGCAGTGACCCCGAGTACTACGAGCAGTACTTC. It codes for CASSDPEYYEQYF.

Comment on this clone: In the same sample, other DNA sequences code for this CDR3. V is TRBV11-2 and J is TRBJ1-2, with 8 bases that match TRBD1. From germline, CDR1 is SGHAT and CDR2 FQNNGV. The CDR3 is made up of 12 amino acids. The junction had 3 bases not matched to a gene; V was cut back by 4 bases and J by 8 bases. CDR3 DNA sequence: TGTGCCAGCAGCTCCGACAGGGGCGGCTACACCTTC. The encoded protein is CASSSDRGGYTF.

This clone came up a few times. At the DNA level, this CDR3 is encoded by other sequences in the same sample as well. The V and J genes are TRBV15 and TRBJ1-2; TRBD1 is a possible D gene (5 bases). Germline CDR1 and CDR2: LNHNV and YYDKDF (reference sequence). The CDR3 runs to 17 residues. Trimming pared 2 bases from V and 3 bases from J, leaving 19 bases between. CDR3 residues: CATSRPPPAGSHYGYTF. CDR3 coding DNA: TGTGCCACCAGCAGACCTCCACCGGCAGGGTCTCACTATGGCTACACCTTC.

The chain uses TRBV19 and TRBJ2-2, with 7 nucleotides matching TRBD1. Trimming removed 2 bases from V and 1 base from J; junction bases left unmatched: 7. This CDR3 region has 17 residues. CDR1 and CDR2 (germline): LNHDA, SQIVND (reference sequence). CDR3 sequence: CASSIIGQGENTGELFF. CDR3 bases: TGTGCCAGTAGTATAATCGGGCAGGGGGAGAACACCGGGGAGCTGTTTTTT.

The chain couples TRBV28 to TRBJ2-1, with TRBD2 identical over 13 bases. V trimming: 6 bases; J trimming: 15 bases; junction bases outside the gene matches: 14. CDR1 and CDR2 from the germline V gene are MDHEN and SYDVKM. The CDR3 is 15 residues long. This CDR3 reads CASSPAGTSGVSMFF. Written as DNA, the CDR3 is TGTGCCAGCAGCCCGGCCGGGACTAGCGGGGTTTCCATGTTCTTC.

This chain joins TRBV9 and TRBJ2-3, with TRBD2 matching over 8 bases. Germline CDR1 and CDR2: SGDLS and YYNGEE. The CDR3 extends over 17 amino acids. Germline trimming cut 0 bases from V and 1 base from J; bases unmatched to any gene: 7. CDR3 in DNA: TGTGCCAGCAGCGTAGCCAATAAGACTAGCGGCACAGATACGCAGTATTTT. Its translation is CASSVANKTSGTDTQYF.

The chain joins TRBV18 to TRBJ1-4; D call uncertain. The germline V gene has CDR1 KGHSH and CDR2 LQKENI. The V and J ends lost 0 bases and 0 bases respectively, with 14 bases between them. The CDR3 sequence is 18 residues long. CDR3 amino acids: CASSPPTSSGATNEKLFF. CDR3 sequence (DNA): TGTGCCAGCTCACCACCGACTAGCTCAGGTGCAACTAATGAAAAACTGTTTTTT. The full variable domain, with the rest looked up from reference TRBV18 and TRBJ1-4, is NAGVMQNPRHLVRRRGQEARLRCSPMKGHSHVYWYRQLPEEGLKFMVYLQKENIIDESGMPKERFSAEFPKEGPSILRIQQVVRGDSAAYFCASSPPTSSGATNEKLFFGSGTQLSVL.

This clone was observed once. The V and J genes are TRBV4-1 and TRBJ2-3, with D possibly being TRBD1 (6 bases). The germline V and J ends were trimmed by 0 bases and 2 bases, with 9 bases remaining between them. Germline-derived CDR1 and CDR2 are MGHRA and YSYEKL. The CDR3 has 15 amino acids. CDR3 nucleotide sequence: TGCGCCAGCAGCCAAGAGTACAGGGACACAGATACGCAGTATTTT. It specifies CASSQEYRDTDTQYF.

The V and J genes are TRBV6-5 and TRBJ1-1; D perhaps matches TRBD1 (5 bases). Deletions cut 6 bases from V and 5 bases from J, with 13 bases between. The germline V gene encodes CDR1 MNHEY and CDR2 SVGAGI. This CDR3 contains 13 residues. The CDR3 DNA reads as TGTGCCAGCAGGACTCACAGGTGGACTGAAGCTTTCTTT. It translates to CASRTHRWTEAFF.

The genes are TRBV9 and TRBJ2-1; D unresolved. The CDR3 covers 13 residues. Germline V gene data show CDR1 as SGDLS and CDR2 as YYNGEE. V was clipped by 4 bases and J by 6 bases, with 11 bases between them. The CDR3 region has the DNA TGTGCCAGCAGCCCCGCTACGGGCAATGAGCAGTTCTTC. The encoded protein is CASSPATGNEQFF.

The gene calls are TRBV7-7 and TRBJ1-3; D might be TRBD1 (6 bases). The CDR3 length is 19 residues. Germline CDR1 reads SSHAT; CDR2 reads FNYEAQ (reference sequence). For the CDR3, the DNA is TGTGCTAGCCCCTCTAACAGGGCCTACGCAGAGGACTGGGGAAACACCATATATTTT. Translation: CASPSNRAYAEDWGNTIYF.

This clone turned up a few times. The chain links TRBV4-3 to TRBJ2-1; unclear D gene. CDR1 LGHNA and CDR2 YSLEER come from the germline V gene. V shed 2 bases and J shed 0 bases, with 11 bases lying between them. The length of the CDR3 is 16 residues. CDR3 protein: CASSQQTTSSYNEQFF. The CDR3 DNA follows: TGCGCCAGCAGCCAACAGACAACGAGCTCCTACAATGAGCAGTTCTTC.

This chain links TRBV5-5 with TRBJ2-1; D is unresolved. V shed 5 bases and J shed 9 bases, with 18 bases lying between them. The CDR3 has 14 amino acids. Germline assignment: CDR1 SGHKS and CDR2 YYEKEE (reference sequence). As DNA, the CDR3 is TGTGCCAGCAGTCCCCCCCGTTATCCCGTTGAGCAGTTCTTC. This codes for CASSPPRYPVEQFF. Drawing the rest from reference TRBV5-5 and TRBJ2-1, the complete variable domain is DAGVTQSPTHLIKTRGQQVTLRCSPISGHKSVSWYQQVLGQGPQFIFQYYEKEERGRGNFPDRFSARQFPNYSSELNVNALLLGDSALYLCASSPPRYPVEQFFGPGTRLTVL.